This entry lists 21 T cell receptor beta chains sequenced from one sample in a study of shared clonotypes between healthy human individuals. The table came from immunoSEQ multiplex PCR; TCRdb's copy has only in-frame clones and leaves some out. The sample has roughly 2.4 million clones; nearly 97% are singletons. Sequences were obtained from naive CD4+ T cells sorted from blood. Subset: CD45RA+ positively selected. Receptor source: a man between 18 and 29 years old in good health.

The chain links TRBV2 to TRBJ2-7, with 10 positions matching TRBD2. The junction had 7 bases not matched to a gene; V was cut back by 2 bases and J by 0 bases. CDR3 size: 17 residues. CDR1 SNHLY and CDR2 FYNNEI come from the germline V gene. The CDR3 bases are TGTGCCAGCAGTGAAAGGACTAGCGGATCCGGCTCCTACGAGCAGTACTTC. Its protein product is CASSERTSGSGSYEQYF.

V gene TRBV28 combines with J gene TRBJ2-1, with D possibly matching TRBD2 (5 bases). The CDR3 runs 13 residues. The germline V gene encodes CDR1 MDHEN and CDR2 SYDVKM. Trimming removed 10 bases from V and 4 bases from J, with 14 bases in between. CDR3 sequence (DNA): TGTGCCACCTCCGTGGAGGCTTACAATGAGCAGTTCTTC. Translation: CATSVEAYNEQFF.

A word on this clone: The same CDR3 is also encoded by other DNA sequences in this sample. The chain links TRBV20-1 to TRBJ2-5; no definite D call. The V gene lost 1 base and the J gene lost 5 bases, with 5 bases spanning the gap. The CDR3 has 11 residues. Germline CDR1 is DFQATT and CDR2 is SNEGSKA (reference sequence). CDR3 in DNA: TGCAGTGCTAGAGTGACGGAGACCCAGTACTTC. It yields the protein CSARVTETQYF.

This chain connects TRBV29-1 to TRBJ2-4; D might be TRBD1 or TRBD2, each matching 5 bases. CDR3 length: 16 residues. Germline CDR1 reads SQVTM; CDR2 reads ANQGSEA. V was shortened by 3 bases and J by 11 bases, with 26 bases between the two germline ends. The CDR3 protein is CSVDVAQGTTKRVQYF. The DNA of the CDR3 is TGCAGCGTTGATGTAGCGCAGGGTACTACCAAAAGGGTTCAGTACTTC.

This rearrangement joins TRBV5-1 to TRBJ1-3; 7 bases align to TRBD1. Germline V CDR1 and CDR2: SGHRS, YFSETQ. J gave up 1 base and V 6 bases, and 19 bases lay outside the gene matches. The CDR3 length is 19 residues. In DNA, the CDR3 is TGCGCCAGCACCCTGTTCGGTCTCCGGACAGGCCTTTCTGGAAACACCATATATTTT. Encoded protein: CASTLFGLRTGLSGNTIYF.

This chain connects TRBV7-2 to TRBJ1-1; D call uncertain. The CDR3 consists of 11 residues. V lost 5 bases to trimming and J lost 10 bases, with 11 bases between them. Germline V gives CDR1 SGHTA, CDR2 FQGNSA. CDR3 residues: CASSQGYRAFF. CDR3 nucleotide sequence: TGTGCCAGCAGCCAAGGGTATAGAGCTTTCTTT.

Turning to this clone: The same CDR3 is also encoded by other DNA sequences in this sample. The V call is TRBV2, the J call TRBJ1-2; D is unresolved. From germline, CDR1 is SNHLY and CDR2 FYNNEI. Between the trimmed V and J ends, which lost 2 bases and 4 bases, there was a span of 8 bases. The CDR3 runs 13 residues. This chain's CDR3 is CASSETGGYGYTF. In DNA, the CDR3 is TGTGCCAGCAGTGAAACGGGCGGCTATGGCTACACCTTC. The full variable domain, rest sourced from reference TRBV2 and TRBJ1-2, is EPEVTQTPSHQVTQMGQEVILRCVPISNHLYFYWYRQILGQKVEFLVSFYNNEISEKSEIFDDQFSVERPDGSNFTLKIRSTKLEDSAMYFCASSETGGYGYTFGSGTRLTVV.

This chain links TRBV7-9 with TRBJ1-5, with D uncertain. The CDR3 runs 14 residues. V gave up 0 bases and J gave up 0 bases, with 3 bases separating them. Germline CDR1 is SEHNR and CDR2 is FQNEAQ (reference sequence). The CDR3: CASSLANSNQPQHF. The CDR3 DNA is TGTGCCAGCAGCTTAGCCAATAGCAATCAGCCCCAGCATTTT.

The chain uses TRBV18 and TRBJ2-6, with D possibly TRBD2 on 8 matching bases. CDR1 KGHSH and CDR2 LQKENI come from the germline V gene. This CDR3 has 17 residues. V lost 10 bases, J lost 0 bases, and 19 bases lay in between. The CDR3 here is CAIRREGASSGANVLTF. The CDR3 nucleotides are TGTGCCATCAGACGGGAGGGGGCGAGCTCTGGGGCCAACGTCCTGACTTTC. Full variable domain (rest looked up from reference TRBV18 and TRBJ2-6): NAGVMQNPRHLVRRRGQEARLRCSPMKGHSHVYWYRQLPEEGLKFMVYLQKENIIDESGMPKERFSAEFPKEGPSILRIQQVVRGDSAAYFCAIRREGASSGANVLTFGAGSRLTVL.

V is TRBV5-4 and J is TRBJ2-7, with TRBD2 matching 10 bases. Germline CDR1 is SGHNT and CDR2 is YYREEE (reference sequence). Germline trimming cut 4 bases from V and 3 bases from J; bases unmatched to any gene: 7. This CDR3 comprises 15 residues. The CDR3 sequence: CASSRPGLADYEQYF. The DNA for the CDR3 is TGTGCCAGCAGCCGCCCTGGACTAGCGGACTACGAGCAGTACTTC.

The gene calls are TRBV7-2 and TRBJ1-6; D is unresolved. The CDR3 runs to 14 residues. From germline, CDR1 is SGHTA and CDR2 FQGNSA. The ends were cut back, 5 bases at V and 2 bases at J, with 7 bases in the middle. CDR3 in DNA: TGTGCCAGCAGCGCGACACCCTATAATTCACCCCTCCACTTT. It codes for CASSATPYNSPLHF.

This chain uses TRBV5-4 with TRBJ1-2; perhaps TRBD1 as D (5 bases). V was shortened by 2 bases and J by 4 bases, with 12 bases between the two germline ends. From germline, CDR1 is SGHNT and CDR2 YYREEE (reference sequence). This CDR3 has 14 amino acids. The CDR3 nucleotides are TGTGCCAGCAGCTTTTCGGGGGGGAGCTATGGCTACACCTTC. It codes for CASSFSGGSYGYTF.

The genes are TRBV6-1 and TRBJ2-7; 7 bases line up with TRBD1. CDR1 is MNHNS, CDR2 SASEGT, per germline. The CDR3 consists of 14 residues. J gave up 5 bases and V 6 bases, and 10 bases lay outside the gene matches. The CDR3 reads CASSTTGVVNEQYF. CDR3 bases: TGTGCCAGCAGCACAACAGGGGTAGTGAACGAGCAGTACTTC.

The J gene is TRBJ2-7, the V gene TRBV5-6; 7 bases fit TRBD1. CDR1 is SGHDT, CDR2 YYEEEE, per germline. CDR3 length: 14 residues. The J segment lost 0 bases and the V segment lost 7 bases, leaving 7 bases of the junction unmatched. The CDR3 DNA reads TGTGCCAGCCGCCCGACAGGGCTCTCCTACGAGCAGTACTTC. Protein: CASRPTGLSYEQYF.

V and J are TRBV9 and TRBJ2-7, with a tentative D call TRBD1 (5 bases). There are 14 residues in the CDR3. V was cut by 2 bases and J by 2 bases, with 11 bases left in between. CDR1 SGDLS and CDR2 YYNGEE come from the germline V gene. CDR3 loop: CASSVGGAPYEQYF. Here the CDR3 DNA reads TGTGCCAGCAGCGTGGGTGGGGCCCCCTACGAGCAGTACTTC.

This clone appeared once. The chain joins TRBV18 to TRBJ2-7; TRBD1 matches at 7 bases. Looked up from germline, CDR1 is KGHSH and CDR2 is LQKENI. The CDR3 is made up of 15 amino acids. V shed 4 bases and J 2 bases; nucleotides not matched to a gene: 8. The CDR3 nucleotides read TGTGCCAGCTCACGCACCGGACAGGACACCTACGAGCAGTACTTC. This translates into CASSRTGQDTYEQYF.

The rearrangement links TRBV5-1 to TRBJ1-6; D gene ambiguous. In germline, CDR1 is SGHRS, CDR2 YFSETQ. CDR3 length: 16 amino acids. Trimming took off 0 bases at V and 9 bases at J, with 16 bases between the two ends. The CDR3 nucleotides are TGCGCCAGCAGCTTGGATGGGCGGCCTACGTTTTCACCCCTCCACTTT. Translating it yields CASSLDGRPTFSPLHF.

This clone was observed once. CDR3 residues: CARRWDRGISPLHF. In nucleotides, the CDR3 is TGTGCCCGACGTTGGGACAGGGGTATTTCACCCCTCCACTTT. The rearrangement links TRBV19 to TRBJ1-6; TRBD1 agrees at 10 bases. Germline V gene data show CDR1 as LNHDA and CDR2 as SQIVND (reference sequence). The CDR3 extends over 14 amino acids. V lost 11 bases and J lost 9; bases outside the gene matches: 10. The full variable domain, rest sourced from reference TRBV19 and TRBJ1-6, is DGGITQSPKYLFRKEGQNVTLSCEQNLNHDAMYWYRQDPGQGLRLIYYSQIVNDFQKGDIAEGYSVSREKKESFPLTVTSAQKNPTAFYLCARRWDRGISPLHFGNGTRLTVT.

V gene TRBV28 combines with J gene TRBJ2-4; D not resolved. The CDR3 is made up of 14 amino acids. Germline V gives CDR1 MDHEN, CDR2 SYDVKM. Trimming took off 2 bases at V and 2 bases at J, with 7 bases between the two ends. The CDR3 coding sequence is TGTGCCAGCAGTTTAGCCGGTTCCAAAAACATTCAGTACTTC. Amino acids: CASSLAGSKNIQYF.

The V and J genes are TRBV27 and TRBJ1-2; 7 positions match TRBD1. Germline CDR1 is MNHEY and CDR2 is SMNVEV (reference sequence). V was pared by 5 bases and J by 5 bases, with 11 bases of the junction left unmatched. The length of the CDR3 is 15 residues. The CDR3 sequence is CASSVTGLSRYGYTF. DNA of the CDR3: TGTGCCAGCAGTGTGACAGGGTTGAGTAGGTATGGCTACACCTTC.

Note on this clone: Other DNA sequences in the same sample also yield this CDR3. J is TRBJ1-2 and V is TRBV28; 9 bases fit TRBD1. This CDR3 comprises 13 residues. Germline lookup yields CDR1 MDHEN and CDR2 SYDVKM. V dropped 6 bases and J dropped 5; count of bases not matched to a gene: 4. CDR3 residues: CASRTGGGYGYTF. DNA for the CDR3: TGTGCCAGCAGAACAGGGGGCGGGTATGGCTACACCTTC.